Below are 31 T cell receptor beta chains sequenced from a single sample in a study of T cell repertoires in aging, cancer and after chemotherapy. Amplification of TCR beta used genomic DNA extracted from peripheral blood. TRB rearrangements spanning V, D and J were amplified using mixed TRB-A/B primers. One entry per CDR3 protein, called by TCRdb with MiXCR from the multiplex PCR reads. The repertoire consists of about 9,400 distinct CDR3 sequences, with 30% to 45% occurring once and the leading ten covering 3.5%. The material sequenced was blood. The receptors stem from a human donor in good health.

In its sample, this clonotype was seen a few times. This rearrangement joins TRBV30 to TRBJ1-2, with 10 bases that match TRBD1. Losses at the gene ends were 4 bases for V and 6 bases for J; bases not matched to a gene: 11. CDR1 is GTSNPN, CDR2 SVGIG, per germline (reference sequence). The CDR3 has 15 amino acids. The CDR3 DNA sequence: TGTGCCTGGAACCGGGACAGGGGCCCCTCGGATGGCTACACCTTC. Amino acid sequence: CAWNRDRGPSDGYTF.

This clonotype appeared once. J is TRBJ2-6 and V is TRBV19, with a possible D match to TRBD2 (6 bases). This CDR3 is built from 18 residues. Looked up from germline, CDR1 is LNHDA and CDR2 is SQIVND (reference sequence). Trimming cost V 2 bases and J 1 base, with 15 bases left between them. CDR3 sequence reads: CASSIFGRGRSGANVLTF. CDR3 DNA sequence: TGTGCCAGTAGTATATTTGGACGGGGGAGGTCTGGGGCCAACGTCCTGACTTTC.

CDR3 protein: CASSSDREYGANVLTF. CDR3 bases: TGCGCCAGCAGCTCGGACAGGGAATATGGGGCCAACGTCCTGACTTTC. This chain joins TRBV5-1 and TRBJ2-6, with 8 bases matching TRBD1. Germline V gene lookup returns CDR1 SGHRS and CDR2 YFSETQ. The length of the CDR3 is 16 residues. The V segment lost 3 bases and the J segment 3 bases; nucleotides outside the gene matches: 5.

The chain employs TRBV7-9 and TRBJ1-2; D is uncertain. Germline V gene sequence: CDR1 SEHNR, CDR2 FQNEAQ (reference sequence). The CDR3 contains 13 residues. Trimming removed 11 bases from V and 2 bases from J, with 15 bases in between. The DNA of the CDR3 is TGTGCCTCTAGGGCTAACGCGAACTATGGCTACACCTTC. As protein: CASRANANYGYTF.

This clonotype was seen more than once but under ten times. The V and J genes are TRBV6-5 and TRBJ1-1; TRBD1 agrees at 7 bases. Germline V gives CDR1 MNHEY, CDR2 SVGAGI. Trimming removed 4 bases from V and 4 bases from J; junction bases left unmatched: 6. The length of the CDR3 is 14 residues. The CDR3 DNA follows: TGTGCCAGCAGTTCTTCAGACAGGGCCACTGAAGCTTTCTTT. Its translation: CASSSSDRATEAFF.

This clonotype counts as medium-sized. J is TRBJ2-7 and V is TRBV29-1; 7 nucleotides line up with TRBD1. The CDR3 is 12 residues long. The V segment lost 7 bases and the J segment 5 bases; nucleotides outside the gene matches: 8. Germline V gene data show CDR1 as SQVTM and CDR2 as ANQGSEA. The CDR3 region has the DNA TGCAGCGGGACGACAGGGCTGAACGAGCAGTACTTC. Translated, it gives CSGTTGLNEQYF.

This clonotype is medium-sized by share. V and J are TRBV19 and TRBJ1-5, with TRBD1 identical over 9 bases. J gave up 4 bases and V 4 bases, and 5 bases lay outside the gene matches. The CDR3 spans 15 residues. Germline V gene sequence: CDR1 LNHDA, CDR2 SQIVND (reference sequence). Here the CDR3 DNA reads TGTGCCAGTAGTAGGGGGACAGGGTCAAATCAGCCCCAGCATTTT. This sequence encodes CASSRGTGSNQPQHF.

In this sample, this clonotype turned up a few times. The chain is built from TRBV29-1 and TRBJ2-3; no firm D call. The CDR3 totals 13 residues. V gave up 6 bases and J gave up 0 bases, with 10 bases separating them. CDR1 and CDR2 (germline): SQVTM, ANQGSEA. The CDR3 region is CSVGPPSTDTQYF. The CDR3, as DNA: TGCAGCGTCGGACCCCCTAGCACAGATACGCAGTATTTT.

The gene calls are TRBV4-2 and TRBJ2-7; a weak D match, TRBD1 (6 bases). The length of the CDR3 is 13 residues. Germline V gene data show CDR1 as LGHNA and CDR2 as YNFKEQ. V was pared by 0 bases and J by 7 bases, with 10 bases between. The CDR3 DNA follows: TGTGCCAGCAGCCAAGATAGCCAGGGGGAGCAGTACTTC. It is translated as CASSQDSQGEQYF.

The DNA for the CDR3 is TGTGCCAGCAGTTTAAAACTAGCGTCCTACAATGAGCAGTTCTTC. Translating gives CASSLKLASYNEQFF. The V gene is TRBV12-3 or TRBV12-4, the J gene TRBJ2-1; the match to TRBD2 covers 7 bases. V shed 2 bases, J shed 1 base, and the junction held 2 bases outside the gene matches. The CDR3 has 15 amino acids.

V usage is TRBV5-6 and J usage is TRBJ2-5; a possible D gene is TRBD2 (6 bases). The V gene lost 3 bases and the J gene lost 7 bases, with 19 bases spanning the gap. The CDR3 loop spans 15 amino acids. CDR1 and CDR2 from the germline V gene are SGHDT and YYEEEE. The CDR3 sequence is CASSSGGDPMGTQYF. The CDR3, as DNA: TGTGCCAGCAGCTCCGGCGGGGACCCCATGGGGACCCAGTACTTC.

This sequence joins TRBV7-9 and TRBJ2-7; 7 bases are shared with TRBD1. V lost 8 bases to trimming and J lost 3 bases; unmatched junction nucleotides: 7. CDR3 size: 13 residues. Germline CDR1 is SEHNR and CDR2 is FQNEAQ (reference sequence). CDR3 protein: CASEPGQSYEQYF. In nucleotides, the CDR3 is TGTGCCAGCGAACCGGGACAGAGCTACGAGCAGTACTTC.

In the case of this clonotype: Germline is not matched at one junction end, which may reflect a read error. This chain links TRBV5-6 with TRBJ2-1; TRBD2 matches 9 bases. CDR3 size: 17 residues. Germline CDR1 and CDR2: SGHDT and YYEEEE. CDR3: CASSLRGSGSRRNEQFF. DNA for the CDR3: TGCGCCAGCAGCTTGAGGGGTAGCGGGAGTCGGAGGAATGAGCAGTTCTTC.

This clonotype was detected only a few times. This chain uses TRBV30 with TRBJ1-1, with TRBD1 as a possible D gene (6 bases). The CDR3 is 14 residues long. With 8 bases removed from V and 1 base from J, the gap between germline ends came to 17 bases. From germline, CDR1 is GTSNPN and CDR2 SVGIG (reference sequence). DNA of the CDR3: TGTGCCAGGGGGAAAGGACAGAGGAACACTGAAGCTTTCTTT. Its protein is CARGKGQRNTEAFF.

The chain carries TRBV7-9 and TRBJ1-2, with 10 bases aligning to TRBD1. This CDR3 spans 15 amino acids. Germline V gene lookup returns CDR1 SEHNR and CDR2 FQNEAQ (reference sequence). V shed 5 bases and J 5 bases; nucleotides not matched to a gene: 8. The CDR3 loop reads CASSPPGQGHYGYTF. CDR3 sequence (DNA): TGTGCCAGCAGCCCCCCGGGACAGGGGCATTATGGCTACACCTTC.

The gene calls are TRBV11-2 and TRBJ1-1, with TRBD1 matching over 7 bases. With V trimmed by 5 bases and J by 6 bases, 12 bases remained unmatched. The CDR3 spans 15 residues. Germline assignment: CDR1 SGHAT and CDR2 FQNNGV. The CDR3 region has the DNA TGTGCCAGCAGCCGACAAACAGGGGTGCGAGCTGAAGCTTTCTTT. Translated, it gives CASSRQTGVRAEAFF.

The CDR3 here is CASTKPSGRNNEQFF. As DNA, the CDR3 is TGTGCCAGCACTAAACCTAGCGGGAGAAACAATGAGCAGTTCTTC. The J gene is TRBJ2-1, the V gene TRBV9; 10 nucleotides line up with TRBD2. The germline V gene encodes CDR1 SGDLS and CDR2 YYNGEE. V was pared by 6 bases and J by 5 bases, with 8 bases of the junction left unmatched. The CDR3 sequence is 15 residues long.

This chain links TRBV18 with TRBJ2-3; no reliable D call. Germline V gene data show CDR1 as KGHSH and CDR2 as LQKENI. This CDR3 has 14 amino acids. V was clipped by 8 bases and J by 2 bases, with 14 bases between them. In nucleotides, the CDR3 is TGTGCCAGCAGTTACCAAACTACCACAGATACGCAGTATTTT. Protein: CASSYQTTTDTQYF.

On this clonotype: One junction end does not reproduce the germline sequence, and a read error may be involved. CDR3 nucleotide sequence: TGCGCCAGCAGCCCGGGACTAGTAGCGACAGATACGCAGTATTTT. It translates to CASSPGLVATDTQYF. The chain is built from TRBV5-3 and TRBJ2-3; 8 bases fit TRBD2. TRBV5-3 is known as an ORF, though its function is uncertain. This CDR3 is built from 15 residues.

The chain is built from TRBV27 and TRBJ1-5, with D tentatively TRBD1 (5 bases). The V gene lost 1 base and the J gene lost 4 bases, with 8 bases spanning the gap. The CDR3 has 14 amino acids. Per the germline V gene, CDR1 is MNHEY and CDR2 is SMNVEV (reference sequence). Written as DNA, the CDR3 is TGTGCCAGCAGTTTATTCAGGGAGAATCAGCCCCAGCATTTT. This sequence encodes CASSLFRENQPQHF.

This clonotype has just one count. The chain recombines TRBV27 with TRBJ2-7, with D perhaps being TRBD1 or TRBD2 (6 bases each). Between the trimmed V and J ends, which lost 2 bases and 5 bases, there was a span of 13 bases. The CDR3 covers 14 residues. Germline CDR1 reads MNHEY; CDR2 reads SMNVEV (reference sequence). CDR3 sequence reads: CASSLLGGRNEQYF. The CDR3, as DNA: TGTGCCAGCAGTTTACTCGGGGGCCGCAACGAGCAGTACTTC.

CDR3 DNA sequence: TGTGCCAGCAGTTTTATGGGGGGTGACTATGGCTACACCTTC. Translated, it gives CASSFMGGDYGYTF. This chain uses TRBV27 with TRBJ1-2, with D possibly being TRBD1 (5 bases). The CDR3 sequence is 14 residues long. Trimming stripped 3 bases from V and 3 bases from J, with 11 bases between. Germline loops: CDR1 MNHEY, CDR2 SMNVEV (reference sequence).

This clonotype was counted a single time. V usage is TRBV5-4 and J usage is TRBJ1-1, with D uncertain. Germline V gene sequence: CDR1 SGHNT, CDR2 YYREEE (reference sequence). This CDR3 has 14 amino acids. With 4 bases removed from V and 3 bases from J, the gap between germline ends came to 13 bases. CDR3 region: CASSPGLTYTEAFF. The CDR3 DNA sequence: TGTGCCAGCAGCCCCGGACTTACCTACACTGAAGCTTTCTTT.

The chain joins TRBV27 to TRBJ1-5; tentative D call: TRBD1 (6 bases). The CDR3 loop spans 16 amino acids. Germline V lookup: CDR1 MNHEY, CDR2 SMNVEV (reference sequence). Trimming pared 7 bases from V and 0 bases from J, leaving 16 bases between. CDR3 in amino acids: CASTSSGTNSNQPQHF. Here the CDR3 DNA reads TGTGCCAGCACCTCTTCCGGGACAAATAGCAATCAGCCCCAGCATTTT.

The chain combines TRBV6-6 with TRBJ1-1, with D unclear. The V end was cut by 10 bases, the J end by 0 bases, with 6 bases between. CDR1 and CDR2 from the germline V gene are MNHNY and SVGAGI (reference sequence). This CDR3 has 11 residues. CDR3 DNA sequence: TGTGCCATCAAGATGAACACTGAAGCTTTCTTT. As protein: CAIKMNTEAFF.

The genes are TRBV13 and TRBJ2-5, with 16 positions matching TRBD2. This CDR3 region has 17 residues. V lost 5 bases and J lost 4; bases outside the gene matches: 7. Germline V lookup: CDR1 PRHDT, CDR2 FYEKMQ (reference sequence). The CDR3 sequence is CASSAGTSGGAGETQYF. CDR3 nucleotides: TGTGCCAGCAGCGCCGGGACTAGCGGGGGGGCAGGAGAGACCCAGTACTTC. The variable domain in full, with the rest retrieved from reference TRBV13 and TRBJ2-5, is AAGVIQSPRHLIKEKRETATLKCYPIPRHDTVYWYQQGPGQDPQFLISFYEKMQSDKGSIPDRFSAQQFSDYHSELNMSSLELGDSALYFCASSAGTSGGAGETQYFGPGTRLLVL.

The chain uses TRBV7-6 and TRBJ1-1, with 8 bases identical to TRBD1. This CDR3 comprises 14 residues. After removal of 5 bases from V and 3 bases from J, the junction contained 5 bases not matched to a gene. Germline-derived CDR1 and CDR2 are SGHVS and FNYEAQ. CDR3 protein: CASSPQTGDTEAFF. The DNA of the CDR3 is TGTGCCAGCAGCCCCCAGACAGGGGACACTGAAGCTTTCTTT.

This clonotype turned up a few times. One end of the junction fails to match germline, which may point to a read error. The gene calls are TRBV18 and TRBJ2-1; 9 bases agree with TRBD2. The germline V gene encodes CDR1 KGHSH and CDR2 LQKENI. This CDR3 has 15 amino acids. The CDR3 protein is CASSPGRASGVPLRF. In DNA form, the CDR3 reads TGTGCCAGCTCACCCGGGAGGGCTAGCGGGGTCCCTCTGCGCTTC. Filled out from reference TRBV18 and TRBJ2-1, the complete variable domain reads NAGVMQNPRHLVRRRGQEARLRCSPMKGHSHVYWYRQLPEEGLKFMVYLQKENIIDESGMPKERFSAEFPKEGPSILRIQQVVRGDSAAYFCASSPGRASGVPLRFGPGTRLTVL.

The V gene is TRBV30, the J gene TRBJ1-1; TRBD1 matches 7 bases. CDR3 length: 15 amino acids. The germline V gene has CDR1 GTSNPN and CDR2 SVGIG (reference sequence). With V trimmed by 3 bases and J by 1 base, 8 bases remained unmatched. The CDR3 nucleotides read TGTGCCTGGAGGGCTGACAGGGCCGGGAACACTGAAGCTTTCTTT. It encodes CAWRADRAGNTEAFF.

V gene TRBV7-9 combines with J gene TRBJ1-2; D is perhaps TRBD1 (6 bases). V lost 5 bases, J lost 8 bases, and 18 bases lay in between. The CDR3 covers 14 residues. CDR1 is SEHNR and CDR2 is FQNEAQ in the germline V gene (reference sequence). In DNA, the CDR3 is TGTGCCAGCAGCCAAGACGGACAGCAGGGGGGCTACACCTTC. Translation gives CASSQDGQQGGYTF. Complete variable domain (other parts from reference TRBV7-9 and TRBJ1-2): DTGVSQNPRHKITKRGQNVTFRCDPISEHNRLYWYRQTLGQGPEFLTYFQNEAQLEKSRLLSDRFSAERPKGSFSTLEIQRTEQGDSAMYLCASSQDGQQGGYTFGSGTRLTVV.

The CDR3 is CASSDDIYEQYF. DNA for the CDR3: TGTGCCAGCAGCGATGACATATACGAGCAGTACTTC. The chain joins TRBV7-9 to TRBJ2-7, with D unresolved. The ends were cut back, 5 bases at V and 4 bases at J, with 9 bases in the middle. Looked up from germline, CDR1 is SEHNR and CDR2 is FQNEAQ (reference sequence). The CDR3 loop spans 12 amino acids.